This T cell receptor beta chain was captured by sequencing in a study of blood T cell repertoires in COVID-19. Study information: Sites across the United States, Italy and Spain contributed samples from acute and convalescent COVID-19. In each case, the material was cDNA or gDNA derived from T cells, B-cell-depleted T cells, or PBMCs.

Under the authors' procedure: Using reference gene primer amplification, nucleated cell counts were estimated. Sequencing was performed with immunoSEQ multiplex PCR; in TCRdb, only in-frame clones are kept and a portion is missing. V and J calls and clone size are those listed in that table; D and trimming were worked out from the DNA. The sample lists 190,000 or so clones, 70% to 90% occurring once. CDR1 SEHNR and CDR2 FQNEAQ come from the germline V gene (reference sequence). This CDR3 is built from 14 residues. V lost 5 bases to trimming and J lost 10 bases, with 20 bases between them. The genes are TRBV7-9 and TRBJ1-2; tentative D call: TRBD1 (5 bases). The sequence was collected from a woman aged 80 or over with acute or convalescent COVID-19. The sequenced sample consisted of peripheral blood. The CDR3 DNA reads as TGTGCCAGCAGCCAATCGAGGGACTCCTGGGACTACACCTTC. It yields the protein CASSQSRDSWDYTF.